A single sample gave rise to the 27 T cell receptor beta chains below, sequenced in a study of cytomegalovirus exposure and HLA in healthy donors. 13 Jbeta primers and 60 Vbeta primers were used for the PCR. Profiling relied on immunoSEQ multiplex PCR, and the TCRdb table lists in-frame clones only, not all of them. The sample has about 190,000 clones, about four fifths seen once. The sequenced material came from PBMCs. The receptors come from a young man in good health and CMV-seronegative.

This sequence joins TRBV11-2 and TRBJ1-1; a possible D gene is TRBD1 (5 bases). Germline CDR1 SGHAT, CDR2 FQNNGV. V shed 5 bases and J shed 6 bases, with 10 bases lying between them. This CDR3 contains 12 residues. The CDR3 DNA sequence: TGTGCCAGCAGCCTGGGGGGACCTGAAGCTTTCTTT. Protein product: CASSLGGPEAFF. The variable domain in full, completed from reference TRBV11-2 and TRBJ1-1, reads EAGVAQSPRYKIIEKRQSVAFWCNPISGHATLYWYQQILGQGPKLLIQFQNNGVVDDSQLPKDRFSAERLKGVDSTLKIQPAKLEDSAVYLCASSLGGPEAFFGQGTRLTVV.

This chain links TRBV7-8 with TRBJ2-7; D might be TRBD2 (5 bases). This CDR3 contains 17 residues. V was clipped by 2 bases and J by 4 bases, with 21 bases between them. The V gene's germline CDR1 is SGHVS and CDR2 FQNEAQ. The CDR3 nucleotides read TGTGCCAGCAGCTTAATTACGGGAAATACAGTCCTGTACGAGCAGTACTTC. As protein: CASSLITGNTVLYEQYF.

The gene calls are TRBV6-5 and TRBJ1-2; TRBD1 matches at 10 bases. Germline V gene data show CDR1 as MNHEY and CDR2 as SVGAGI. This CDR3 is built from 13 residues. V was pared by 7 bases and J by 8 bases, with 7 bases of the junction left unmatched. The CDR3 DNA is TGTGCCAGCACACGACAGGGGGCGTCGGGCTACACCTTC. As protein: CASTRQGASGYTF.

This clone has a handful of counts. The chain combines TRBV28 with TRBJ1-1, with 8 bases matching TRBD1. The CDR3 consists of 15 residues. Germline CDR1 is MDHEN and CDR2 is SYDVKM. The J segment lost 1 base and the V segment lost 6 bases, leaving 7 bases of the junction unmatched. CDR3 residues: CASRSTGTGNTEAFF. The CDR3 coding sequence is TGTGCCAGCAGATCCACCGGGACAGGGAACACTGAAGCTTTCTTT.

The chain joins TRBV11-2 to TRBJ2-1; 10 bases map to TRBD2. The germline V gene encodes CDR1 SGHAT and CDR2 FQNNGV. The ends lost 5 bases at V and 8 bases at J; junction bases unmatched: 6. This CDR3 comprises 14 residues. This CDR3 is CASSPLGLAYEQFF. The CDR3 nucleotides are TGTGCCAGCAGCCCGTTGGGACTAGCGTATGAGCAGTTCTTC.

V and J are TRBV7-2 and TRBJ2-1; D perhaps matches TRBD1 (5 bases). The CDR3 contains 18 residues. The germline V and J ends were trimmed by 0 bases and 0 bases, with 15 bases remaining between them. Germline V gene lookup returns CDR1 SGHTA and CDR2 FQGNSA. The CDR3: CASSLAGWGPSSYNEQFF. CDR3 sequence (DNA): TGTGCCAGCAGCTTAGCGGGTTGGGGCCCTAGCTCCTACAATGAGCAGTTCTTC.

The rearrangement links TRBV11-2 to TRBJ2-3; 7 nucleotides line up with TRBD2. In germline, CDR1 is SGHAT, CDR2 FQNNGV. This CDR3 is built from 16 residues. V dropped 5 bases and J dropped 4; count of bases not matched to a gene: 12. CDR3 residues: CASSSRGGSISDTQYF. DNA for the CDR3: TGTGCCAGCAGCAGCCGCGGCGGGAGCATCTCAGATACGCAGTATTTT.

The chain uses TRBV6-4 and TRBJ1-5, with 8 bases aligning to TRBD1. CDR1 MRHNA and CDR2 SNTAGT come from the germline V gene. The V and J ends lost 0 bases and 1 base, in that order; junction bases with no gene match: 11. This CDR3 comprises 19 residues. The CDR3 region is CASSDSNLTGDLSNQPQHF. CDR3 nucleotide sequence: TGTGCCAGCAGTGACTCGAATTTGACAGGGGACTTGAGCAATCAGCCCCAGCATTTT.

The chain joins TRBV5-4 to TRBJ2-5; D remains ambiguous. The V gene's germline CDR1 is SGHNT and CDR2 YYREEE (reference sequence). The ends were cut back, 0 bases at V and 3 bases at J, with 12 bases in the middle. The CDR3 contains 15 residues. CDR3 nucleotide sequence: TGTGCCAGCAGCTTGGAAGTCTCCAGGAAAGAGACCCAGTACTTC. Translating gives CASSLEVSRKETQYF.

Concerning this clone: Other DNA sequences in this specimen translate into the identical CDR3. This chain uses TRBV2 with TRBJ2-3; TRBD2 matches at 12 bases. V lost 6 bases to trimming and J lost 3 bases; unmatched junction nucleotides: 4. The CDR3 runs to 15 residues. Germline V lookup: CDR1 SNHLY, CDR2 FYNNEI. CDR3 loop: CASSETSGGTDTQYF. In DNA, the CDR3 is TGTGCCAGCAGCGAGACTAGCGGGGGAACAGATACGCAGTATTTT.

The V call is TRBV19, the J call TRBJ2-1; perhaps TRBD2 as D (6 bases). V lost 4 bases, J lost 6 bases, and 13 bases lay in between. Germline V lookup: CDR1 LNHDA, CDR2 SQIVND (reference sequence). This CDR3 is built from 14 residues. As DNA, the CDR3 is TGTGCCAGTAGTAGGGGGGATTGGGGCAATGAGCAGTTCTTC. Translated, it gives CASSRGDWGNEQFF.

V and J are TRBV11-2 and TRBJ2-2; TRBD1 aligns across 9 bases. The trim removed 5 bases at V and 2 bases at J, leaving 6 bases unmatched. Per the germline V gene, CDR1 is SGHAT and CDR2 is FQNNGV. The length of the CDR3 is 16 residues. The CDR3 spells CASSQGQGRNTGELFF. The CDR3 DNA reads TGTGCCAGCAGCCAAGGACAGGGGAGAAACACCGGGGAGCTGTTTTTT.

The chain joins TRBV5-4 to TRBJ1-2; 8 positions agree with TRBD1. Germline lookup yields CDR1 SGHNT and CDR2 YYREEE (reference sequence). J was trimmed by 5 bases and V by 2 bases; bases with no gene match: 5. The length of the CDR3 is 14 residues. The CDR3 is CASSFPGGTYGYTF. CDR3 coding DNA: TGTGCCAGCAGCTTTCCAGGGGGCACTTATGGCTACACCTTC.

The rearrangement links TRBV6-5 to TRBJ1-1; D possibly corresponds to TRBD1 (5 bases). This CDR3 is built from 13 residues. Germline CDR1 and CDR2: MNHEY and SVGAGI. V lost 2 bases to trimming and J lost 6 bases, with 10 bases between them. CDR3 coding DNA: TGTGCCAGCAGTTACCGGGGGTCAGCTGAAGCTTTCTTT. It yields the protein CASSYRGSAEAFF.

The rearrangement uses TRBV28 and TRBJ1-1; D possibly corresponds to TRBD1 (6 bases). In germline, CDR1 is MDHEN, CDR2 SYDVKM. The CDR3 length is 14 residues. Trimming took 10 bases from V and 5 from J, leaving 20 bases between them. CDR3: CATKFVGGRTEAFF. The CDR3 DNA reads as TGTGCCACCAAGTTCGTAGGGGGTAGAACTGAAGCTTTCTTT.

CDR3 bases: TGTGCCAGCAGCGTAGGCGGACTCCTGGGTCCCAATGAGCAGTTCTTC. Translating it yields CASSVGGLLGPNEQFF. This rearrangement joins TRBV9 to TRBJ2-1, with D perhaps TRBD2 (5 bases). V was clipped by 0 bases and J by 6 bases, with 16 bases between them. The CDR3 consists of 16 residues. CDR1 and CDR2 (germline): SGDLS, YYNGEE.

As to this clone: An end of the junction differs from the germline gene, which may be a read error. The chain couples TRBV28 to TRBJ2-7; D is uncertain. From germline, CDR1 is MDHEN and CDR2 SYDVKM. The CDR3 contains 13 residues. CDR3 sequence (DNA): TGTGCCAGCAGTCTCATTCTCAATTACGGGCAGTACTTC. It translates to CASSLILNYGQYF.

This chain joins TRBV5-3 and TRBJ2-3, with D tentatively TRBD2 (5 bases). TRBV5-3 is given ORF status, its function remaining uncertain. The V gene lost 6 bases and the J gene lost 5 bases, with 7 bases spanning the gap. This CDR3 spans 11 amino acids. The CDR3 coding sequence is TGTGCCAGAATTCGGGGAGATACGCAGTATTTT. Amino acids: CARIRGDTQYF.

The CDR3 DNA sequence: TGTGCCAGCAGCTTTGCTCAGGGAATGTATGGCTACACCTTC. Translated: CASSFAQGMYGYTF. The chain employs TRBV7-8 and TRBJ1-2; tentative D call: TRBD1 (5 bases). V lost 3 bases, J lost 5 bases, and 13 bases lay in between. The CDR3 runs to 14 residues. Germline CDR1 is SGHVS and CDR2 is FQNEAQ.

V usage is TRBV7-9 and J usage is TRBJ1-6; 7 bases fit TRBD1. The V and J ends lost 8 bases and 8 bases, in that order; junction bases with no gene match: 6. The germline gives CDR1 SEHNR, CDR2 FQNEAQ (reference sequence). The CDR3 loop spans 13 amino acids. The CDR3 sequence: CASWGQMDSPLHF. The CDR3 coding sequence is TGTGCCAGCTGGGGACAGATGGATTCACCCCTCCACTTT.

The chain uses TRBV9 and TRBJ1-3, with D possibly being TRBD1 (6 bases). This CDR3 contains 17 residues. The germline V gene encodes CDR1 SGDLS and CDR2 YYNGEE. Trimming shortened V by 3 bases and J by 0 bases, and 16 bases separated the two germline ends. DNA for the CDR3: TGTGCCAGCAGCGCTGAGGACAGTTCCTTCTCTGGAAACACCATATATTTT. It is translated as CASSAEDSSFSGNTIYF. Full variable domain (remainder filled in from reference TRBV9 and TRBJ1-3): DSGVTQTPKHLITATGQRVTLRCSPRSGDLSVYWYQQSLDQGLQFLIQYYNGEERAKGNILERFSAQQFPDLHSELNLSSLELGDSALYFCASSAEDSSFSGNTIYFGEGSWLTVV.

CDR3 nucleotide sequence: TGTGCCAGCAGTAACTATCCGCGGAGCTCCTACAATGAGCAGTTCTTC. It translates to CASSNYPRSSYNEQFF. This chain uses TRBV6-5 with TRBJ2-1, with unresolved D. V gave up 5 bases and J gave up 0 bases, with 14 bases separating them. CDR1 is MNHEY and CDR2 is SVGAGI in the germline V gene. The CDR3 sequence is 16 residues long.

This chain links TRBV27 with TRBJ1-4; 7 nucleotides line up with TRBD1. V dropped 10 bases and J dropped 8; count of bases not matched to a gene: 19. The germline CDR1 and CDR2 sequences are MNHEY and SMNVEV (reference sequence). The CDR3 sequence is 16 residues long. The CDR3 coding sequence is TGTGCCACCCGCTCACCATTGAGGGGGCTGGGGGAAAAACTGTTTTTT. Its protein product is CATRSPLRGLGEKLFF. Full variable domain (missing parts from reference TRBV27 and TRBJ1-4): EAQVTQNPRYLITVTGKKLTVTCSQNMNHEYMSWYRQDPGLGLRQIYYSMNVEVTDKGDVPEGYKVSRKEKRNFPLILESPSPNQTSLYFCATRSPLRGLGEKLFFGSGTQLSVL.

This clone was seen a single time. The chain links TRBV7-9 to TRBJ2-5; tentatively, D is TRBD2 (6 bases). The CDR3 runs to 15 residues. Trimming cost V 2 bases and J 2 bases, with 12 bases left between them. The germline gives CDR1 SEHNR, CDR2 FQNEAQ (reference sequence). CDR3 DNA: TGTGCCAGCAGCTTAACAGCGGGCAGGCAAGAGACCCAGTACTTC. The encoded protein is CASSLTAGRQETQYF.

The chain joins TRBV5-6 to TRBJ1-6; D is unresolved. The CDR3 runs 15 residues. Trimming removed 3 bases from V and 8 bases from J, with 15 bases in between. Germline-derived CDR1 and CDR2 are SGHDT and YYEEEE. The CDR3 nucleotides read TGTGCCAGCAGCTCTGCTTCTTTCGGAGATTCACCCCTCCACTTT. This translates into CASSSASFGDSPLHF.

This chain uses TRBV14 with TRBJ2-7, with TRBD1 as a possible D gene (5 bases). The V and J ends lost 8 bases and 1 base respectively, with 12 bases between them. Germline CDR1 reads SGHDN; CDR2 reads FVKESK. The CDR3 spans 13 residues. The CDR3 reads CASAGYRSYEQYF. In DNA form, the CDR3 reads TGTGCCAGCGCAGGGTATCGTTCCTACGAGCAGTACTTC.

Only a few counts were recorded for this clone. The rearrangement uses TRBV7-3 and TRBJ2-1, with unresolved D. Deletions cut 1 base from V and 5 bases from J, with 6 bases between. Germline assignment: CDR1 SGHTA and CDR2 FQGTGA. The CDR3 covers 13 residues. The CDR3 sequence is CASSLSRNNEQFF. CDR3 in DNA: TGTGCCAGCAGCTTAAGCAGAAACAATGAGCAGTTCTTC.